This paragraph covers one T cell receptor (beta chain) sequence. These data are taken from a study of blood T cell repertoires in COVID-19. The age range of participants was 18 to 89 years, with residence in fewer than 25 US areas. Two consecutive negative NP/OP PCR tests, clearance, or resolved symptoms defined Cohort 3 recovery. The table came from immunoSEQ multiplex PCR; TCRdb's copy has only in-frame clones and leaves some out. The data hold some 200,000 clones, with around 87% observed a single time. The CDR3 totals 15 residues. CDR1 is SGHRS and CDR2 is YFSETQ in the germline V gene. Trimming removed 4 bases from V and 6 bases from J; junction bases left unmatched: 8.

The gene calls are TRBV5-1 and TRBJ1-4; 8 bases map to TRBD1. Sequencing was done on a sample of PBMCs or T cells enriched from blood (not recorded which). The receptor was derived from a woman aged 30 to 39 who had recovered from COVID-19. The CDR3 reads CASSPGQGEDEKLFF. Here the CDR3 DNA reads TGCGCCAGCAGCCCTGGACAGGGTGAGGATGAAAAACTGTTTTTT.